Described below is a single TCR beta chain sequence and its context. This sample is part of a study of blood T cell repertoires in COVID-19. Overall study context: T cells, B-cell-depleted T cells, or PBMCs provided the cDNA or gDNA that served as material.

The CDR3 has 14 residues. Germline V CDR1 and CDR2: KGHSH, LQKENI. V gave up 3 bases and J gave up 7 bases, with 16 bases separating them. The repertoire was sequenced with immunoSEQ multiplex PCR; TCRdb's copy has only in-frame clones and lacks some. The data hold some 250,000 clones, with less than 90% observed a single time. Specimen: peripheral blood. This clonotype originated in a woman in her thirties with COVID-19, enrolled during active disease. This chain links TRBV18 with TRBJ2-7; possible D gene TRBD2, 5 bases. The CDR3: CASSPQRRDGEQYF. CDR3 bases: TGTGCCAGCTCACCGCAACGTCGGGATGGGGAGCAGTACTTC.